A single sample is the source of the 8 T cell receptor beta chains below, sequenced in a study of blood T cells in healthy people across ages. The authors ran a second PCR of about 6 to 11 cycles using a sample-barcoded 5' primer and a J-beta primer mix. TCRdb recomputed calls from the 5' RACE reads with MiXCR, one row per CDR3 protein. The profile shows over 550,000 distinct CDR3 sequences, about 30% of them singletons. The sequencing sample was made of blood. All receptors come from a woman aged 80 or older in good health.

The chain employs TRBV29-1 and TRBJ1-1, with 9 nucleotides matching TRBD1. The CDR3 covers 13 residues. The V and J ends lost 7 bases and 6 bases, in that order; junction bases with no gene match: 9. Germline lookup yields CDR1 SQVTM and CDR2 ANQGSEA. The CDR3 nucleotides are TGCAGCGCTGTATGGGACAGGGTGTCTGAAGCTTTCTTT. Protein sequence: CSAVWDRVSEAFF.

The gene calls are TRBV7-9 and TRBJ2-5; 7 bases match TRBD1. The CDR3 is made up of 13 amino acids. From germline, CDR1 is SEHNR and CDR2 FQNEAQ (reference sequence). The V gene end was trimmed by 5 bases and the J gene end by 3 bases; junction bases not matched to a gene: 3. CDR3 sequence: CASSITGEETQYF. The CDR3 DNA reads as TGTGCCAGCAGCATCACAGGGGAAGAGACCCAGTACTTC. The full variable domain, its missing parts supplied by reference TRBV7-9 and TRBJ2-5, is DTGVSQNPRHKITKRGQNVTFRCDPISEHNRLYWYRQTLGQGPEFLTYFQNEAQLEKSRLLSDRFSAERPKGSFSTLEIQRTEQGDSAMYLCASSITGEETQYFGPGTRLLVL.

Note on this clonotype: A read error may explain this, as a much larger clone is one base away. The genes are TRBV5-1 and TRBJ2-7; 12 nucleotides align to TRBD1. In germline, CDR1 is SGHRS, CDR2 YFSETQ. The CDR3 totals 16 residues. Written as DNA, the CDR3 is TGCGCCAACAGCTTAATAACCGGGACAGGGGGCGACGAGCAGTACTTC. As protein: CANSLITGTGGDEQYF.

This clonotype was observed many times. The CDR3 coding sequence is TGCAGCGTTGTAGTGGCGGGGGAGACCCAGTACTTC. Translated, it gives CSVVVAGETQYF. This chain connects TRBV29-1 to TRBJ2-5; a weak D match, TRBD2 (6 bases). Looked up from germline, CDR1 is SQVTM and CDR2 is ANQGSEA. There are 12 residues in the CDR3. Trimming removed 4 bases at V and 5 bases at J, with 11 bases between.

The rearrangement joins TRBV29-1 to TRBJ2-1; D is undetermined. Germline values: CDR1 SQVTM, CDR2 ANQGSEA. This CDR3 is 11 amino acids long. Trimming removed 2 bases from V and 12 bases from J, with 11 bases in between. CDR3 sequence (DNA): TGCAGCGTTGAATACGGAACCAGGCAGTTCTTC. It encodes CSVEYGTRQFF.

This clonotype was counted many times. V is TRBV29-1 and J is TRBJ2-7, with D tentatively TRBD2 (5 bases). V lost 7 bases and J lost 2, with 15 bases in between. The CDR3 runs to 13 residues. CDR1 SQVTM and CDR2 ANQGSEA come from the germline V gene. CDR3 nucleotide sequence: TGCAGCGCCTGGAACGGGGAAACCTACGAGCAGTACTTC. Amino acids: CSAWNGETYEQYF.

A few counts support this clonotype. This chain connects TRBV4-2 to TRBJ1-4; tentative D call: TRBD1 (6 bases). The CDR3 is 14 residues long. V shed 1 base and J shed 7 bases, with 10 bases lying between them. Looked up from germline, CDR1 is LGHNA and CDR2 is YNFKEQ. The CDR3 spells CASSQAGEGEKLFF. Written as DNA, the CDR3 is TGTGCCAGCAGCCAAGCAGGGGAGGGTGAAAAACTGTTTTTT.

Concerning this clonotype: With a much larger clone just one base away, this may be a read error. The chain is built from TRBV2 and TRBJ2-1, with no clear D. V was trimmed by 8 bases and J by 13 bases, leaving 15 bases between them. The CDR3 is 11 amino acids. Germline V gene data show CDR1 as SNHLY and CDR2 as FYNNEI. The chain's CDR3 is CASGLQETQFF. The CDR3 DNA sequence: TGTGCCAGCGGCCTGCAAGAGACCCAGTTCTTC. Full variable domain (rest looked up from reference TRBV2 and TRBJ2-1): EPEVTQTPSHQVTQMGQEVILRCVPISNHLYFYWYRQILGQKVEFLVSFYNNEISEKSEIFDDQFSVERPDGSNFTLKIRSTKLEDSAMYFCASGLQETQFFGPGTRLTVL.